The rows below give T cell receptor beta chains drawn from one sample of a study of regulatory T cells in long-lasting Graves disease. TCRdb re-derived calls from the multiplex PCR reads in MiXCR, one entry per CDR3 protein. The sample has roughly 530,000 distinct CDR3 sequences; about 16% are singletons. The sample also formed part of further work on T cells in Graves' hyperthyroidism and ophthalmopathy.

The sequencing used peripheral blood mononuclear cells (PBMCs), collected at new diagnosis, from a patient treated with antithyroid drugs. These receptors were taken from a woman between 40 and 65 years old with Graves disease. The CDR3 runs from the conserved cysteine through the conserved F or W. The order of the fields is clone size, CDR3 length, J gene, V gene, D gene, CDR3 DNA, CDR3 protein. A D gene is named only where the DNA matches it firmly. Size values are once, few and many counts, or a class for expanded clones, and some rows have none.

. | 14 | TRBJ1-5 | TRBV18 | TRBD1 | TGTGCCAGCTCACGTCAGGGGGCGAATCAGCCCCAGCATTTT | CASSRQGANQPQHF
few | 14 | TRBJ2-1 | TRBV20-1 | TRBD2 | TGCAGTGCTGGCCCCGGGGCGGGGGGGAATGAGCAGTTCTTC | CSAGPGAGGNEQFF
. | 15 | TRBJ1-1 | TRBV5-1 | . | TGCGCCAGCAGCTTGGGTTTAAGGGGAGAAACTGAAGCTTTCTTT | CASSLGLRGETEAFF
few | 15 | TRBJ1-1 | TRBV7-2 | . | TGTGCCAGCAGCTCCCTGGGACGGCCGAACACTGAAGCTTTCTTT | CASSSLGRPNTEAFF
. | 16 | TRBJ2-5 | TRBV6-5 | . | TGTGCCAGCAGTTACCCGTCGCTAAGCCGCCAAGAGACCCAGTACTTC | CASSYPSLSRQETQYF
many | 14 | TRBJ2-1 | TRBV27 | . | TGTGCCAGCAGCCTGACAGGGGAGGGGAATGAGCAGTTCTTC | CASSLTGEGNEQFF
many | 12 | TRBJ1-2 | TRBV12-3/TRBV12-4 | . | TGTGCCAGCAGTTTGTGGGCGAGGGGCTACACCTTC | CASSLWARGYTF
. | 16 | TRBJ1-5 | TRBV15 | . | TGTGCCACCAGGGACAGAATTTTCGATAGCAATCAGCCCCAGCATTTT | CATRDRIFDSNQPQHF
few | 19 | TRBJ1-5 | TRBV4-1 | TRBD1 | TGCGCCAGCAGCCAAGATAACCCCGGAGGACAGGGGAGATATCAGCCCCAGCATTTT | CASSQDNPGGQGRYQPQHF
many | 10 | TRBJ2-5 | TRBV20-1 | . | TGCAGCCCGAGAGTAGAGACCCAGTACTTC | CSPRVETQYF
. | 15 | TRBJ2-2 | TRBV12-3/TRBV12-4 | . | TGTGCCAGCAGTTTACAGGCCCCGAACACCGGGGAGCTGTTTTTT | CASSLQAPNTGELFF
many | 17 | TRBJ1-5 | TRBV7-4 | TRBD1 | TGTGCCAGCAGCCCATCCACAGGGGGGTTCGGCAATCAGCCCCAGCATTTT | CASSPSTGGFGNQPQHF
. | 18 | TRBJ2-3 | TRBV5-4 | TRBD2 | TGTGCCAGCAGCTCGGGACTAGCGGGCTATATTAACACAGATACGCAGTATTTT | CASSSGLAGYINTDTQYF
few | 13 | TRBJ2-1 | TRBV29-1 | . | TGCAGCGCCCTTTACTCGCTCCAAAATGAGCAGTTCTTC | CSALYSLQNEQFF
many | 15 | TRBJ2-1 | TRBV6-1 | TRBD1 | TGTGCCAGCATCTTGGACAGGGGCACCTACAATGAGCAGTTCTTC | CASILDRGTYNEQFF
. | 14 | TRBJ2-1 | TRBV12-3/TRBV12-4 | . | TGTGCCAGCAAACTGGGGGGGCAGCCCGGTGAGCAGTTCTTC | CASKLGGQPGEQFF
few | 16 | TRBJ2-2 | TRBV14 | . | TGTGCCAGCAGCCATTGGGACAACACCAACACCGGGGAGCTGTTTTTT | CASSHWDNTNTGELFF
many | 16 | TRBJ1-3 | TRBV5-6 | . | TGTGCCAGCAGCTCACTAACAGGGATTGGTGGAAACACCATATATTTT | CASSSLTGIGGNTIYF
. | 14 | TRBJ1-2 | TRBV6-1 | TRBD1 | TGTGCCAGCACCGCACACAGGACAGGGGATGGCTACACCTTC | CASTAHRTGDGYTF
. | 18 | TRBJ2-2 | TRBV2 | TRBD2 | TGTGCCAGCAGTGAACTAGCGGGGGGGCGGTGGGGCACCGGGGAGCTGTTTTTT | CASSELAGGRWGTGELFF
. | 12 | TRBJ2-7 | TRBV7-2 | . | TGTGCCAGCAGCCGGCCAGCCCACGAGCAGTACTTC | CASSRPAHEQYF
many | 17 | TRBJ1-1 | TRBV7-8 | TRBD1 | TGTGCCAGCAGCTTAGCCCTACAGACAGGGAGAGACACTGAAGCTTTCTTT | CASSLALQTGRDTEAFF
. | 12 | TRBJ1-5 | TRBV29-1 | TRBD1 | TGCAGCGTTGGACAGGGTGGCCAGCCCCAGCATTTT | CSVGQGGQPQHF
few | 20 | TRBJ2-1 | TRBV7-9 | TRBD2 | TGTGCCAGCAGCCCCCGAACGACTAGCGGGGGGGCATTCGTAGGCAATGAGCAGTTCTTC | CASSPRTTSGGAFVGNEQFF
. | 14 | TRBJ1-1 | TRBV19 | . | TGTGCCAGTAGTGCACAGGGTAAGAGGACTGAAGCTTTCTTT | CASSAQGKRTEAFF
many | 15 | TRBJ1-6 | TRBV6-2/TRBV6-3 | . | TGTGCCAGCAGTTACTCGACCCGGGGCGATTCACCCCTCCACTTT | CASSYSTRGDSPLHF
few | 13 | TRBJ1-1 | TRBV28 | . | TGTGCCAGCCACTTCGGGGCTGGCACTGAAGCTTTCTTT | CASHFGAGTEAFF
. | 22 | TRBJ2-1 | TRBV4-2 | TRBD2 | TGTGCCAGCAGCCAAAAGGGAGGAGGGACTAGCGGGGTAAGGTGGTCCTACAATGAGCAGTTCTTC | CASSQKGGGTSGVRWSYNEQFF
few | 15 | TRBJ1-3 | TRBV19 | . | TGTGCCAGTAGTACTTCCCCGGACTCTGGAAACACCATATATTTT | CASSTSPDSGNTIYF
. | 14 | TRBJ2-7 | TRBV6-2/TRBV6-3 | TRBD2 | TGTGCCAGCACGTCCGGGGGGTCCTCCTACGAGCAGTACTTC | CASTSGGSSYEQYF
many | 18 | TRBJ2-1 | TRBV11-3 | . | TGTGCCAGCAGCTTAGATTACGGGGAACAGGGATTAGGGAATGAGCAGTTCTTC | CASSLDYGEQGLGNEQFF
. | 16 | TRBJ2-1 | TRBV12-3/TRBV12-4 | . | TGTGCCAGCAGTCCCCTAGGGGGGACCAAATACAATGAGCAGTTCTTC | CASSPLGGTKYNEQFF
many | 13 | TRBJ1-2 | TRBV2 | TRBD1 | TGTGCCAGCAAGACAGGGATAGGCTATGGCTACACCTTC | CASKTGIGYGYTF
. | 14 | TRBJ2-5 | TRBV5-1 | TRBD1 | TGCGCCAGCAGCGCGACTCCGGGACAGAACACCCAGTACTTC | CASSATPGQNTQYF
many | 12 | TRBJ2-7 | TRBV30 | . | TGTGCCTGGAATCAAGTATCCTACGAGCAGTACTTC | CAWNQVSYEQYF
. | 14 | TRBJ1-5 | TRBV12-5 | . | TGTGCTAGTGGTTTGGGCGGGGAAATCTGGCCCCAGCATTTT | CASGLGGEIWPQHF
. | 14 | TRBJ2-7 | TRBV27 | TRBD2 | TGTGCCAGCAGTCACACTAGCGGGAGTAACGAGCAGTACTTC | CASSHTSGSNEQYF
. | 15 | TRBJ1-1 | TRBV28 | . | TGTGCCAGCAGTTTGAAAGGGGGAAGGGGCACTGAAGCTTTCTTT | CASSLKGGRGTEAFF
few | 19 | TRBJ2-7 | TRBV14 | . | TGTGCCAGCAGCCCAAGGCCGGAGGAGGTCGGGAGATTTTCCTACGAGCAGTACTTC | CASSPRPEEVGRFSYEQYF
. | 14 | TRBJ2-1 | TRBV29-1 | TRBD1 | TGCAGCTCCGGCCAGGGGGCCCCCCGCAATGAGCAGTTCTTC | CSSGQGAPRNEQFF
many | 14 | TRBJ1-2 | TRBV6-5 | . | TGTGCCAGCAGTTACCTCGGACGACTCTATGGCTACACCTTC | CASSYLGRLYGYTF
many | 13 | TRBJ2-3 | TRBV30 | TRBD2 | TGTGCCTGGGCTAGCGGGGTCAGGAATACGCAGTATTTT | CAWASGVRNTQYF
many | 14 | TRBJ1-2 | TRBV15 | . | TGTGCCACCAGCAGCGGCAAGGGGATCGACGGCTACACCTTC | CATSSGKGIDGYTF
once | 16 | TRBJ2-3 | TRBV5-4 | TRBD2 | TGTGCCAGCAGCTTGAGCAGCGGGGGGCCGACAGATACGCAGTATTTT | CASSLSSGGPTDTQYF